The source of this T cell receptor beta chain is a study of blood T cell repertoires in COVID-19. CDR1 and CDR2 (germline): SNHLY, FYNNEI. Trimming stripped 3 bases from V and 4 bases from J, with 9 bases between. The CDR3 length is 13 residues. In the authors' methods: Estimation of nucleated cell counts relied on the amplification of reference gene primers. Using immunoSEQ multiplex PCR, the repertoire was profiled, and TCRdb retains in-frame clones only, with some absent. D and trimming were read from the DNA, whereas the V and J calls and clone size are those reported in that table. The sample lists some 38,000 clones; roughly 80% were seen once.

This receptor was identified in a man between 60 and 70 years old in a cohort sampled during active COVID-19. The chain employs TRBV2 and TRBJ1-1, with D perhaps matching TRBD1 (5 bases). What was sequenced was peripheral blood. CDR3 sequence (DNA): TGTGCCAGCAGTGAGACAGATGTCACTGAAGCTTTCTTT. Translation: CASSETDVTEAFF.